The 20 T cell receptor beta chains below were found in one sample sequenced in a study of early T cells in non-severe SARS-CoV-2 infection. TCRdb independently ran MiXCR on the 5' RACE reads; one entry per CDR3 protein. The profile shows about 60,000 distinct CDR3 sequences, around 13% of them singletons. The specimen was whole blood. The receptors shown here come from an adult who was a healthcare worker with PCR-confirmed SARS-CoV-2 infection or an uninfected control (not recorded which).

The table lists this clonotype with a few counts. J is TRBJ1-5 and V is TRBV3-1, with D unclear. Germline V gene sequence: CDR1 LGHDT, CDR2 YNNKEL (reference sequence). The CDR3 length is 13 residues. Trimming shortened V by 1 base and J by 4 bases, and 5 bases separated the two germline ends. The CDR3 spells CASSQGWNQPQHF. The CDR3 bases are TGTGCCAGCAGCCAAGGTTGGAATCAGCCCCAGCATTTT.

This clonotype was seen ten or more times. This sequence joins TRBV29-1 and TRBJ2-7, with 9 bases that match TRBD1. The CDR3 totals 12 residues. Germline loops: CDR1 SQVTM, CDR2 ANQGSEA. With 6 bases clipped from V and 7 bases from J, the junction kept 7 bases outside the gene matches. The CDR3 sequence: CSVEQGAEEQYF. The CDR3 DNA reads TGCAGCGTAGAACAGGGGGCTGAAGAGCAGTACTTC.

The table lists this clonotype with a few counts. The chain couples TRBV27 to TRBJ2-7; 7 bases match TRBD2. Germline trimming cut 5 bases from V and 2 bases from J; bases unmatched to any gene: 6. CDR3 length equals 14 residues. Germline V gene sequence: CDR1 MNHEY, CDR2 SMNVEV (reference sequence). The CDR3 DNA reads TGTGCCAGCAGTGCATCTAGCGGAACCTACGAGCAGTACTTC. Amino acids: CASSASSGTYEQYF.

The V gene is TRBV11-3, the J gene TRBJ1-3, with D tentatively TRBD1 (5 bases). Germline loops: CDR1 SGHNT, CDR2 YENEEA. V dropped 5 bases and J dropped 0 bases, with 11 bases sitting between them. The CDR3 totals 15 residues. CDR3 loop: CASSPTGTSGNTIYF. DNA of the CDR3: TGTGCCAGCAGCCCAACAGGCACCTCTGGAAACACCATATATTTT.

This clonotype was recorded a few times. This rearrangement joins TRBV18 to TRBJ1-4; D is unresolved. The CDR3 length is 13 residues. Germline CDR1 and CDR2: KGHSH and LQKENI. Trimming took 5 bases from V and 8 from J, leaving 12 bases between them. The CDR3 is CASSSTWEEKLFF. As DNA, the CDR3 is TGTGCCAGCTCATCCACATGGGAGGAAAAACTGTTTTTT.

This clonotype was seen many times. The chain has TRBV5-4 and TRBJ1-1; 12 bases are a match to TRBD1. CDR1 SGHNT and CDR2 YYREEE come from the germline V gene (reference sequence). The ends lost 4 bases at V and 0 bases at J; junction bases unmatched: 4. The CDR3 has 16 amino acids. CDR3 sequence reads: CASSLGQGALNTEAFF. The CDR3 nucleotides read TGTGCCAGCAGCCTGGGACAGGGGGCCTTGAACACTGAAGCTTTCTTT.

This clonotype was counted ten times or more. The chain has TRBV19 and TRBJ1-1, with a possible D match to TRBD1 (5 bases). Germline CDR1 reads LNHDA; CDR2 reads SQIVND (reference sequence). V gave up 6 bases and J gave up 6 bases, with 8 bases separating them. This CDR3 has 11 amino acids. CDR3 amino acids: CASRQGSEAFF. Written as DNA, the CDR3 is TGTGCCAGTAGGCAGGGTTCTGAAGCTTTCTTT.

The V gene is TRBV21-1, the J gene TRBJ2-3; the D call TRBD2 from the table was never checked on the DNA. TRBV21-1 is a pseudogene locus. The length of the CDR3 is 18 residues. This chain's CDR3 is CASSKSGLAGSSTDTQYF. The CDR3 bases are TGTGCCAGCAGCAAATCGGGACTAGCGGGATCTAGCACAGATACGCAGTATTTT.

This clonotype was counted between two and nine times. This rearrangement joins TRBV27 to TRBJ2-7; 9 bases agree with TRBD2. After removal of 6 bases from V and 6 bases from J, the junction contained 6 bases not matched to a gene. Germline V gene sequence: CDR1 MNHEY, CDR2 SMNVEV (reference sequence). The CDR3 is 13 amino acids. The DNA of the CDR3 is TGTGCCAGCAGACCGGGACTAGCAGGCGAGCAGTACTTC. Its protein is CASRPGLAGEQYF.

A few counts support this clonotype. V is TRBV28 and J is TRBJ2-5; possibly TRBD2 for D (6 bases). The CDR3 contains 15 residues. V lost 2 bases and J 4 bases, leaving 14 bases between the germline ends. Per germline, CDR1 MDHEN and CDR2 SYDVKM. In DNA form, the CDR3 reads TGTGCCAGCAGTTTAGTGACACCCGGGAGAGAGACCCAGTACTTC. Its protein is CASSLVTPGRETQYF.

The table lists this clonotype with many counts. The chain joins TRBV11-2 to TRBJ2-3; 9 bases map to TRBD2. V trimming: 3 bases; J trimming: 3 bases; junction bases outside the gene matches: 7. CDR1 and CDR2 (germline): SGHAT, FQNNGV. The CDR3 is 16 residues long. This chain's CDR3 is CASSFLKRGVTDTQYF. CDR3 in DNA: TGTGCCAGCAGCTTTCTTAAGCGGGGGGTGACAGATACGCAGTATTTT.

V is TRBV7-9 and J is TRBJ2-3; TRBD2 agrees at 7 bases. This CDR3 has 15 residues. Germline-derived CDR1 and CDR2 are SEHNR and FQNEAQ (reference sequence). After removal of 3 bases from V and 1 base from J, the junction contained 4 bases not matched to a gene. CDR3 in DNA: TGTGCCAGCAGCTTTTTAAGCGGGGGCACAGATACGCAGTATTTT. Translation: CASSFLSGGTDTQYF. The full variable domain, with the rest looked up from reference TRBV7-9 and TRBJ2-3, is DTGVSQNPRHKITKRGQNVTFRCDPISEHNRLYWYRQTLGQGPEFLTYFQNEAQLEKSRLLSDRFSAERPKGSFSTLEIQRTEQGDSAMYLCASSFLSGGTDTQYFGPGTRLTVL.

V and J are TRBV9 and TRBJ1-5; D is uncertain. The CDR3 length is 13 residues. Looked up from germline, CDR1 is SGDLS and CDR2 is YYNGEE. V was clipped by 0 bases and J by 4 bases, with 5 bases between them. CDR3 DNA sequence: TGTGCCAGCAGCGTAGGAAATAATCAGCCCCAGCATTTT. This gives the protein CASSVGNNQPQHF.

The sample holds a few counts of this clonotype. This chain links TRBV11-2 with TRBJ1-3, with D uncertain. The CDR3 consists of 13 residues. With 5 bases removed from V and 4 bases from J, the gap between germline ends came to 9 bases. The germline V gene has CDR1 SGHAT and CDR2 FQNNGV. The chain's CDR3 is CASSTGPGNTIYF. The CDR3 nucleotides are TGTGCCAGCAGCACCGGCCCGGGAAACACCATATATTTT.

This clonotype was observed at least ten times. V gene TRBV2 combines with J gene TRBJ2-1, with 7 bases that match TRBD2. Germline CDR1 and CDR2: SNHLY and FYNNEI. This CDR3 has 14 residues. J lost 2 bases, V lost 5 bases, and 3 bases had no gene match. The CDR3 is CASSRAGAYNEQFF. The CDR3 DNA sequence: TGTGCCAGCAGTCGGGCGGGGGCCTACAATGAGCAGTTCTTC.

In DNA, the CDR3 is TGTGCCAGCAGCTTGAGGGACTACACTGAAGCTTTCTTT. This codes for CASSLRDYTEAFF. The V and J genes are TRBV7-3 and TRBJ1-1; maybe TRBD1 (5 bases). This CDR3 spans 13 amino acids. V lost 3 bases and J 3 bases, leaving 8 bases between the germline ends. Germline lookup yields CDR1 SGHTA and CDR2 FQGTGA.

The chain carries TRBV28 and TRBJ1-3; 9 bases agree with TRBD1. CDR1 and CDR2 (germline): MDHEN, SYDVKM. The trim removed 5 bases at V and 4 bases at J, leaving 6 bases unmatched. The CDR3 extends over 15 amino acids. The CDR3 bases are TGTGCCAGCAGTGCTCCGGGACAGGGCGGAAACACCATATATTTT. This codes for CASSAPGQGGNTIYF.

The chain has TRBV7-2 and TRBJ2-1; 8 bases align to TRBD2. Germline V gene lookup returns CDR1 SGHTA and CDR2 FQGNSA. The CDR3 consists of 15 residues. V shed 5 bases, J shed 2 bases, and the junction held 5 bases outside the gene matches. Here the CDR3 DNA reads TGTGCCAGCAGCCCTTCAGCGGGGGCCTACAATGAGCAGTTCTTC. Its protein is CASSPSAGAYNEQFF.

This clonotype was observed at least ten times. The J gene is TRBJ2-2, the V gene TRBV5-1; the D gene is possibly TRBD1 (5 bases). The CDR3 length is 16 residues. The germline CDR1 and CDR2 sequences are SGHRS and YFSETQ. The ends were cut back, 7 bases at V and 2 bases at J, with 18 bases in the middle. This chain's CDR3 is CASSTLTTGNTGELFF. The CDR3 DNA reads as TGCGCCAGCTCTACATTAACCACAGGAAACACCGGGGAGCTGTTTTTT.

Only a few counts were recorded for this clonotype. This rearrangement joins TRBV20-1 to TRBJ2-2, with D uncertain. Germline V gene sequence: CDR1 DFQATT, CDR2 SNEGSKA (reference sequence). Trimming took off 3 bases at V and 5 bases at J, with 7 bases between the two ends. CDR3 size: 12 residues. CDR3 nucleotide sequence: TGCAGTGCTAGGATGCATACCGGGGAGCTGTTTTTT. Protein product: CSARMHTGELFF.